Listed here are 25 T cell receptor beta chains from one sample, sequenced in a study of CD8 T cells in Susac syndrome. Reverse transcription of about 0.45 to 1 ug RNA was performed with random hexamers. One entry per CDR3 protein results from TCRdb running MiXCR on the immunoSEQ multiplex PCR reads. The sample holds over 95,000 distinct CDR3 sequences, 85% to 95% seen once. Sequencing used CD4+ T cells from PBMCs. All receptors derive from a human donor in good health.

This chain connects TRBV6-6 to TRBJ2-5; the match to TRBD2 covers 12 bases. V was clipped by 6 bases and J by 0 bases; unmatched bases: 2. CDR1 is MNHNY and CDR2 is SVGAGI in the germline V gene (reference sequence). The CDR3 length is 15 residues. CDR3 region: CASRRLAGDQETQYF. The CDR3 DNA reads as TGTGCCAGCAGACGACTAGCGGGGGACCAAGAGACCCAGTACTTC.

The V call is TRBV7-9, the J call TRBJ2-2, with 13 positions matching TRBD2. CDR3 length: 18 residues. V shed 2 bases and J 3 bases; nucleotides not matched to a gene: 6. Germline V gene lookup returns CDR1 SEHNR and CDR2 FQNEAQ (reference sequence). As DNA, the CDR3 is TGTGCCAGCAGCTTAATGGGACTAGCGGGGCCTTACACCGGGGAGCTGTTTTTT. Amino acid sequence: CASSLMGLAGPYTGELFF.

The V call is TRBV4-2, the J call TRBJ1-1, with D uncertain. The CDR3 totals 17 residues. CDR1 and CDR2 from the germline V gene are LGHNA and YNFKEQ. Trimming removed 2 bases from V and 0 bases from J, with 16 bases in between. CDR3 nucleotides: TGTGCCAGCAGCCAAAGTCCGGGGTTAGTCGTGAACACTGAAGCTTTCTTT. This sequence encodes CASSQSPGLVVNTEAFF.

CDR3 nucleotides: TGTGCCAGCAGCTTACAGGCTAGCGGGAGGGCCGAGCAGTACTTC. This encodes CASSLQASGRAEQYF. The rearrangement joins TRBV7-2 to TRBJ2-7; 12 bases match TRBD2. The CDR3 sequence is 15 residues long. Germline CDR1 is SGHTA and CDR2 is FQGNSA. V was clipped by 2 bases and J by 6 bases; unmatched bases: 5.

The gene calls are TRBV5-6 and TRBJ2-7; 12 bases match TRBD1. V was clipped by 1 base and J by 6 bases; unmatched bases: 5. The CDR3 spans 15 residues. Germline-derived CDR1 and CDR2 are SGHDT and YYEEEE. CDR3 sequence (DNA): TGTGCCAGCAGCTTGACGGGACAGGGGGCCGGCGAGCAGTACTTC. The encoded protein is CASSLTGQGAGEQYF. Complete variable domain (other parts from reference TRBV5-6 and TRBJ2-7): DAGVTQSPTHLIKTRGQQVTLRCSPKSGHDTVSWYQQALGQGPQFIFQYYEEEERQRGNFPDRFSGHQFPNYSSELNVNALLLGDSALYLCASSLTGQGAGEQYFGPGTRLTVT.

This chain joins TRBV2 and TRBJ1-4; the match to TRBD1 covers 8 bases. From germline, CDR1 is SNHLY and CDR2 FYNNEI. The CDR3 loop spans 13 amino acids. Losses at the gene ends were 7 bases for V and 3 bases for J; bases not matched to a gene: 1. The CDR3 DNA reads as TGTGCCAGCATGACAGGGGCTAATGAAAAACTGTTTTTT. It is translated as CASMTGANEKLFF.

The CDR3 sequence: CASSLNQPQHF. The CDR3 DNA follows: TGTGCCAGCAGTTTGAATCAGCCCCAGCATTTT. The chain uses TRBV12-3 or TRBV12-4 and TRBJ1-5; D is ambiguous. V was clipped by 3 bases and J by 4 bases, with 1 base between them. The length of the CDR3 is 11 residues.

V and J are TRBV6-9 and TRBJ1-1; the D is unclear. The CDR3 loop spans 11 amino acids. In germline, CDR1 is MNHGY, CDR2 SVAAGI. V lost 8 bases to trimming and J lost 0 bases, with 4 bases between them. CDR3 coding DNA: TGTGCCAGCCCCATGAACACTGAAGCTTTCTTT. Amino acids: CASPMNTEAFF.

This rearrangement joins TRBV4-3 to TRBJ2-2; 9 bases agree with TRBD2. From germline, CDR1 is LGHNA and CDR2 YSLEER. The CDR3 covers 17 residues. V gave up 1 base and J gave up 4 bases; unmatched junction bases: 7. The CDR3 sequence: CASSQGPAGGPTGELFF. CDR3 DNA sequence: TGCGCCAGCAGCCAAGGGCCGGCGGGAGGGCCCACCGGGGAGCTGTTTTTT.

Only one count was recorded for this clonotype. The gene calls are TRBV20-1 and TRBJ2-7; perhaps D is TRBD1 or TRBD2 (5 bases each). The V end was cut by 4 bases, the J end by 2 bases, with 15 bases between. CDR3 size: 14 residues. Germline V gives CDR1 DFQATT, CDR2 SNEGSKA (reference sequence). Here the CDR3 DNA reads TGCAGTGCTAAAATGGGGGTAGGGCCCTACGAGCAGTACTTC. The encoded protein is CSAKMGVGPYEQYF.

The V call is TRBV12-3 or TRBV12-4, the J call TRBJ1-2; 7 nucleotides agree with TRBD1. This CDR3 comprises 13 residues. V lost 9 bases and J lost 8; bases outside the gene matches: 12. CDR3 in amino acids: CASAGQSLNGYTF. For the CDR3, the DNA is TGTGCCAGTGCGGGACAGTCCTTAAACGGCTACACCTTC.

The J gene is TRBJ1-5, the V gene TRBV20-1; 7 nucleotides line up with TRBD1. The CDR3 is 15 amino acids. Trimming cost V 3 bases and J 6 bases; bases outside gene matches: 11. Looked up from germline, CDR1 is DFQATT and CDR2 is SNEGSKA (reference sequence). CDR3 sequence: CSARGTALVGQPQHF. Here the CDR3 DNA reads TGCAGTGCTAGGGGGACAGCCCTGGTTGGTCAGCCCCAGCATTTT.

As concerns this clonotype: At one end the junction does not follow the germline gene, possibly because of a read error. The rearrangement uses TRBV20-1 and TRBJ2-1; 10 bases align to TRBD2. The CDR3 contains 14 residues. Per the germline V gene, CDR1 is DFQATT and CDR2 is SNEGSKA (reference sequence). In nucleotides, the CDR3 is TGCAGTGCTAGCGGGACTAGCGTCTACAGTGAGCAGTTCTTC. It codes for CSASGTSVYSEQFF.

The chain recombines TRBV3-1 with TRBJ2-5; no definite D call. The germline V gene has CDR1 LGHDT and CDR2 YNNKEL (reference sequence). The CDR3 is made up of 12 amino acids. Trimming took off 1 base at V and 4 bases at J, with 4 bases between the two ends. Here the CDR3 reads CASSQVRETQYF. The CDR3 DNA sequence: TGTGCCAGCAGCCAAGTTAGAGAGACCCAGTACTTC.

V and J are TRBV20-1 and TRBJ2-1; 9 nucleotides match TRBD1. Per germline, CDR1 DFQATT and CDR2 SNEGSKA (reference sequence). CDR3 length equals 14 residues. Trimming cost V 0 bases and J 8 bases; bases outside gene matches: 5. In DNA form, the CDR3 reads TGCAGTGCTAGAGAACCACAGGGGGCTGATGAGCAGTTCTTC. Amino acid sequence: CSAREPQGADEQFF.

The chain carries TRBV4-3 and TRBJ2-7; 7 bases are shared with TRBD2. Germline V lookup: CDR1 LGHNA, CDR2 YSLEER. CDR3 length: 16 amino acids. V lost 1 base to trimming and J lost 2 bases; unmatched junction nucleotides: 8. Written as DNA, the CDR3 is TGCGCCAGCAGCCAAGCCCCGGCGGGAGCCGCCTACGAGCAGTACTTC. Residues: CASSQAPAGAAYEQYF.

There are a few counts of this clonotype. The rearrangement uses TRBV13 and TRBJ2-1; no definite D call. The CDR3 is 14 amino acids. Trimming took 5 bases from V and 2 from J, leaving 10 bases between them. Germline values: CDR1 PRHDT, CDR2 FYEKMQ (reference sequence). This CDR3 reads CASSPDRAYNEQFF. As DNA, the CDR3 is TGTGCCAGCAGCCCGGACCGCGCCTACAATGAGCAGTTCTTC.

This chain links TRBV6-2 or TRBV6-3 with TRBJ2-3; D might be TRBD1 (6 bases). The V gene's germline CDR1 is MNHEY and CDR2 SVGEGT. Between the trimmed V and J ends, which lost 7 bases and 0 bases, there was a span of 14 bases. The length of the CDR3 is 15 residues. Written as DNA, the CDR3 is TGTGCCAGCAACCCCGACAGGACTAGCACAGATACGCAGTATTTT. Its protein is CASNPDRTSTDTQYF.

The chain joins TRBV11-2 to TRBJ1-1, with no clear D. The CDR3 length is 12 residues. Trimming left V 5 bases short and J 4 bases short, with 8 bases between. CDR1 SGHAT and CDR2 FQNNGV come from the germline V gene. CDR3 nucleotides: TGTGCCAGCAGCCGTTTTACCACTGAAGCTTTCTTT. Its translation: CASSRFTTEAFF. The full variable domain, with the rest looked up from reference TRBV11-2 and TRBJ1-1, is EAGVAQSPRYKIIEKRQSVAFWCNPISGHATLYWYQQILGQGPKLLIQFQNNGVVDDSQLPKDRFSAERLKGVDSTLKIQPAKLEDSAVYLCASSRFTTEAFFGQGTRLTVV.

The chain has TRBV5-6 and TRBJ2-5, with D maybe TRBD2 (5 bases). The germline gives CDR1 SGHDT, CDR2 YYEEEE. CDR3 length: 14 residues. Deletions cut 3 bases from V and 5 bases from J, with 14 bases between. The CDR3 spells CASSSGLIGETQYF. The CDR3 DNA is TGTGCCAGCAGCTCGGGGTTGATAGGGGAGACCCAGTACTTC.

This chain uses TRBV10-3 with TRBJ2-2, with unresolved D. This CDR3 spans 13 amino acids. Germline loops: CDR1 ENHRY, CDR2 SYGVKD. V was pared by 7 bases and J by 1 base, with 7 bases between. The CDR3 loop is CAINVGNTGELFF. The CDR3 region has the DNA TGTGCCATCAATGTTGGGAACACCGGGGAGCTGTTTTTT.

The chain employs TRBV5-1 and TRBJ2-6; D remains unclear. The CDR3 sequence is 16 residues long. V dropped 4 bases and J dropped 0 bases, with 11 bases sitting between them. The germline V gene has CDR1 SGHRS and CDR2 YFSETQ. The CDR3 DNA reads TGCGCCAGCAGCCCGGGTGTCCGCTCTGGGGCCAACGTCCTGACTTTC. This translates into CASSPGVRSGANVLTF.

This chain connects TRBV4-1 to TRBJ2-1, with 13 nucleotides matching TRBD2. This CDR3 is 17 amino acids long. V dropped 1 base and J dropped 0; count of bases not matched to a gene: 0. In germline, CDR1 is MGHRA, CDR2 YSYEKL. In nucleotides, the CDR3 is TGCGCCAGCAGCCAAGGGACTAGCGGGAGCTCCTACAATGAGCAGTTCTTC. Its protein is CASSQGTSGSSYNEQFF.

This chain connects TRBV12-5 to TRBJ2-5; a weak D match, TRBD1 (5 bases). The CDR3 has 13 residues. V shed 4 bases and J shed 5 bases, with 11 bases lying between them. The germline CDR1 and CDR2 sequences are LGHNT and FRNRAP. CDR3 region: CASGSGQLETQYF. The CDR3 DNA is TGTGCTAGTGGTTCAGGACAACTGGAGACCCAGTACTTC.

The V call is TRBV7-2, the J call TRBJ2-1; 9 bases map to TRBD1. This CDR3 has 15 residues. J gave up 1 base and V 6 bases, and 4 bases lay outside the gene matches. The germline V gene encodes CDR1 SGHTA and CDR2 FQGNSA. CDR3 residues: CASSSGQGSYNEQFF. CDR3 in DNA: TGTGCCAGCAGTTCAGGACAGGGGTCCTACAATGAGCAGTTCTTC.